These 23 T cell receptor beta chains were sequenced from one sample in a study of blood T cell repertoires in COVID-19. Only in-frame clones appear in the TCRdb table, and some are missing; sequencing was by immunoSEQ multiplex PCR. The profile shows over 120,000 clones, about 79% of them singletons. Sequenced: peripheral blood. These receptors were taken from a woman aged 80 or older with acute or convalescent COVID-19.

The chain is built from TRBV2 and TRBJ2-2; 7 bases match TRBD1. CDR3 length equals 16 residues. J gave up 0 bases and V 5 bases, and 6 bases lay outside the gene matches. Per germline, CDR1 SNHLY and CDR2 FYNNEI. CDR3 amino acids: CASSQQGPSNTGELFF. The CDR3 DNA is TGTGCCAGCAGTCAACAGGGGCCCTCGAACACCGGGGAGCTGTTTTTT.

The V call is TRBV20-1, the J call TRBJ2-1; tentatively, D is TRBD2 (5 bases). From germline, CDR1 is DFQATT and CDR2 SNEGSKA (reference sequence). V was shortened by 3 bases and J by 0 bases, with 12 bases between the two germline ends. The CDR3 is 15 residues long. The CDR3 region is CSASDYLSSYNEQFF. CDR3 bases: TGCAGTGCTAGTGACTATCTTAGCTCCTACAATGAGCAGTTCTTC.

The CDR3 sequence is CSAIFPSGGQDTDTQYF. CDR3 in DNA: TGCAGCGCCATTTTTCCTAGCGGGGGGCAAGACACAGATACGCAGTATTTT. The chain carries TRBV29-1 and TRBJ2-3; 11 positions match TRBD2. CDR3 length equals 17 residues. Trimming took 7 bases from V and 2 from J; bases not matched to a gene: 14. Per germline, CDR1 SQVTM and CDR2 ANQGSEA.

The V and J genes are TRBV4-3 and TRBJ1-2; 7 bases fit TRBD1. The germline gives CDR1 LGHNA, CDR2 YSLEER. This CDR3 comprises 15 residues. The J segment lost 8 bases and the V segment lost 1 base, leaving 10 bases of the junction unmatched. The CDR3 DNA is TGCGCCAGCAGCCAAGCTTTCGGACAGGTCGAGGGCTACACCTTC. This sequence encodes CASSQAFGQVEGYTF.

The CDR3 here is CASSVNQGAAGYTF. For the CDR3, the DNA is TGTGCCAGCAGCGTTAATCAGGGGGCAGCTGGCTACACCTTC. The V gene is TRBV2, the J gene TRBJ1-2; 8 bases are a match to TRBD1. In germline, CDR1 is SNHLY, CDR2 FYNNEI. Germline trimming cut 6 bases from V and 7 bases from J; bases unmatched to any gene: 10. This CDR3 is 14 amino acids long.

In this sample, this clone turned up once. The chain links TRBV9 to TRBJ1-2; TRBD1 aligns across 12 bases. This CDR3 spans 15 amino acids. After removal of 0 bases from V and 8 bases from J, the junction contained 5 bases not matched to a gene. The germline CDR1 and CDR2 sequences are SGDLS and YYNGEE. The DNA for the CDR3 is TGTGCCAGCAGCGTAGGGGACAGGGGGCGCGGGGGCTACACCTTC. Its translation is CASSVGDRGRGGYTF.

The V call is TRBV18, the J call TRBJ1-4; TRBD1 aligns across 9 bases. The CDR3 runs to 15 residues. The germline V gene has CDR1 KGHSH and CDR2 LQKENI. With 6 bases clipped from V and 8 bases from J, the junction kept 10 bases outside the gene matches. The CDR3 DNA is TGTGCCAGCTCCTCAAACGGACAGGGGACGGAAAAACTGTTTTTT. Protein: CASSSNGQGTEKLFF.

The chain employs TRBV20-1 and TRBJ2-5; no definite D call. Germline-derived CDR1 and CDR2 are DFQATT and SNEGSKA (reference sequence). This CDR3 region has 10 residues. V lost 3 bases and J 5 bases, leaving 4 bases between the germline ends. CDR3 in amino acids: CSASVETQYF. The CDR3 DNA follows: TGCAGTGCTAGCGTGGAGACCCAGTACTTC.

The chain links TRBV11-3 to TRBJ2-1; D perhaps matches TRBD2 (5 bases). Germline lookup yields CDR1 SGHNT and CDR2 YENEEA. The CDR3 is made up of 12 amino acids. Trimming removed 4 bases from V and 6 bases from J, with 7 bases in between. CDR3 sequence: CASSSRVNEQFF. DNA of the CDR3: TGTGCCAGCAGCTCGAGGGTCAATGAGCAGTTCTTC. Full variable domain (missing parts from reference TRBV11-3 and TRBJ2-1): EAGVVQSPRYKIIEKKQPVAFWCNPISGHNTLYWYLQNLGQGPELLIRYENEEAVDDSQLPKDRFSAERLKGVDSTLKIQPAELGDSAVYLCASSSRVNEQFFGPGTRLTVL.

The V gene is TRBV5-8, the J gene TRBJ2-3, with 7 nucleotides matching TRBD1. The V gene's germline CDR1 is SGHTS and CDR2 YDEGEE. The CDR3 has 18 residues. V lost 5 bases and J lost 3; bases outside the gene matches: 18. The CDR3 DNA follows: TGTGCCAGCAGTCGTTCCGGGACAGCGTCTCCTTGGACAGATACGCAGTATTTT. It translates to CASSRSGTASPWTDTQYF.

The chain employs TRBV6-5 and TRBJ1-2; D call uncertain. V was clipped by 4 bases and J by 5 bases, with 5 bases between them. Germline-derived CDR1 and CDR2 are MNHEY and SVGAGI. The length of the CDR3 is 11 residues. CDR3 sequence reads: CASSSQYGYTF. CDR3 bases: TGTGCCAGCAGTTCCCAATATGGCTACACCTTC.

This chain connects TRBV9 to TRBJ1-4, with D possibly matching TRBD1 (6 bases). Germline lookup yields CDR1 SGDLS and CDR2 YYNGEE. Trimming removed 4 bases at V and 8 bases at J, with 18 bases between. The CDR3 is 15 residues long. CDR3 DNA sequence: TGTGCCAGCAGCACCCCGACAGGTTTAGGAGAAAAACTGTTTTTT. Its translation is CASSTPTGLGEKLFF.

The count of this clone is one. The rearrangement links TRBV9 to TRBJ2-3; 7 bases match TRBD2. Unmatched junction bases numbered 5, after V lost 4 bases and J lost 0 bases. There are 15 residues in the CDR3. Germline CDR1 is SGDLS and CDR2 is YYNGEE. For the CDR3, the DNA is TGTGCCAGCAGCCTTGGGGGGGATAGCACAGATACGCAGTATTTT. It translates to CASSLGGDSTDTQYF.

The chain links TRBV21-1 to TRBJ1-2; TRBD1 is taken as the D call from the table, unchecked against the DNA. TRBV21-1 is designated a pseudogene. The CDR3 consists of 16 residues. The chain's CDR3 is CASSNHEKQGPYGYTF. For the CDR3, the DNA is TGTGCCAGCAGCAATCACGAAAAACAGGGGCCGTATGGCTACACCTTC.

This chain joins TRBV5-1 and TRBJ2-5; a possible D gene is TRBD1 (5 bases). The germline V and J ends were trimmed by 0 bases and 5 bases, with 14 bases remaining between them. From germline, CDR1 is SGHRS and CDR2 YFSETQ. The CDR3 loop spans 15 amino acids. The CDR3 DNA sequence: TGCGCCAGCAGCTTGGCAGGGAAGGTTCGGGAGACCCAGTACTTC. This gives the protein CASSLAGKVRETQYF. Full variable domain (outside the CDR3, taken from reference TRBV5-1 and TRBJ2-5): KAGVTQTPRYLIKTRGQQVTLSCSPISGHRSVSWYQQTPGQGLQFLFEYFSETQRNKGNFPGRFSGRQFSNSRSEMNVSTLELGDSALYLCASSLAGKVRETQYFGPGTRLLVL.

The CDR3 nucleotides are TGTGCCAGCAGCCCCGTTAGCGGGGGAAATACAGATACGCAGTATTTT. It is translated as CASSPVSGGNTDTQYF. The chain links TRBV11-2 to TRBJ2-3; 9 bases are a match to TRBD2. This CDR3 comprises 16 residues. The V gene end was trimmed by 5 bases and the J gene end by 3 bases; junction bases not matched to a gene: 9. The germline CDR1 and CDR2 sequences are SGHAT and FQNNGV.

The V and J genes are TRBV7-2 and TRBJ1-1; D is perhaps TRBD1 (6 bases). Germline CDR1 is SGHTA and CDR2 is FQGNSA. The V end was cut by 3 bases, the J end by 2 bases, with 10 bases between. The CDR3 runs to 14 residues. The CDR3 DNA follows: TGTGCCAGCAGCTTTAGCAGGGGAAACACTGAAGCTTTCTTT. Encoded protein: CASSFSRGNTEAFF.

CDR3 coding DNA: TGTGCCAGCAGCTTAGTAGCCCACAATGAGCAGTTCTTC. It translates to CASSLVAHNEQFF. The V call is TRBV7-9, the J call TRBJ2-1; D unclear. Germline V gene data show CDR1 as SEHNR and CDR2 as FQNEAQ (reference sequence). CDR3 size: 13 residues. V lost 1 base and J 5 bases, leaving 6 bases between the germline ends.

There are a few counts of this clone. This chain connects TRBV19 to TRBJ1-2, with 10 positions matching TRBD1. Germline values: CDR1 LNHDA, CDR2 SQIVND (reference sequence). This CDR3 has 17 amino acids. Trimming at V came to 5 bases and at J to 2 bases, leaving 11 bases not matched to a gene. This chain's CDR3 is CASSPGTGDVINYGYTF. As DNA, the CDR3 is TGTGCCAGTAGTCCCGGGACAGGGGACGTAATCAACTATGGCTACACCTTC.

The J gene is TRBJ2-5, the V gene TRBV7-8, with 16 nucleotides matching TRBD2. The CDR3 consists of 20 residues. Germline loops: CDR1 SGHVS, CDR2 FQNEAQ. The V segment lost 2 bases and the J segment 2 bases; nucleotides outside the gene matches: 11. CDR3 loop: CASSLRGTSGGANYQETQYF. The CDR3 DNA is TGTGCCAGCAGCTTAAGAGGGACTAGCGGGGGGGCAAACTATCAAGAGACCCAGTACTTC.

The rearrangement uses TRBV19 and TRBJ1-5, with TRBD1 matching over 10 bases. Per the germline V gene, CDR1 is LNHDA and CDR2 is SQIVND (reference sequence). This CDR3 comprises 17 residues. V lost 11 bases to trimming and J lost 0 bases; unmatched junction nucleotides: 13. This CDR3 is CASRKGTGVHSNQPQHF. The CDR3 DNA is TGTGCCTCCCGGAAGGGGACAGGGGTCCATAGCAATCAGCCCCAGCATTTT.

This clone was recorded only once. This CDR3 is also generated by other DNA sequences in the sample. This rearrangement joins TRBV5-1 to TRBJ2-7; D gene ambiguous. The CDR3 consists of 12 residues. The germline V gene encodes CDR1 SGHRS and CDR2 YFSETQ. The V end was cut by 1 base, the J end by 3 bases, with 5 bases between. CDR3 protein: CASSLPSYEQYF. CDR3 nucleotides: TGCGCCAGCAGCTTGCCCAGCTACGAGCAGTACTTC.

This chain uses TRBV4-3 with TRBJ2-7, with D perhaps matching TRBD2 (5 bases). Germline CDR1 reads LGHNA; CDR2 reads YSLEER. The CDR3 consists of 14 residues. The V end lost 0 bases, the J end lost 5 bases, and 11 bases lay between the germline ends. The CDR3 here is CASSQDQVGDEQYF. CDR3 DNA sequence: TGCGCCAGCAGCCAAGATCAGGTGGGAGACGAGCAGTACTTC.